These 28 T cell receptor beta chains were sequenced from one sample in a study of blood T cell repertoires in COVID-19. The table came from immunoSEQ multiplex PCR; TCRdb's copy has only in-frame clones and leaves some out. The table lists around 100,000 clones, around 90% of them singletons. The sample was peripheral blood. All receptors come from a human donor in a cohort sampled during active COVID-19.

V gene TRBV11-3 combines with J gene TRBJ2-7, with D possibly matching TRBD1 (5 bases). Germline lookup yields CDR1 SGHNT and CDR2 YENEEA. The CDR3 loop spans 13 amino acids. The germline V and J ends were trimmed by 3 bases and 0 bases, with 6 bases remaining between them. CDR3 in DNA: TGTGCCAGCAGCTTGGGGCCCTCCTACGAGCAGTACTTC. Its protein product is CASSLGPSYEQYF.

The rearrangement links TRBV11-2 to TRBJ2-3, with TRBD2 matching over 8 bases. From germline, CDR1 is SGHAT and CDR2 FQNNGV. Trimming removed 5 bases from V and 3 bases from J; junction bases left unmatched: 10. The length of the CDR3 is 16 residues. DNA for the CDR3: TGTGCCAGCAGCGCTCCGGGGGGGATCGGGACAGATACGCAGTATTTT. This codes for CASSAPGGIGTDTQYF.

This clone turned up a few times. The chain has TRBV19 and TRBJ2-5; 11 positions agree with TRBD2. The CDR3 length is 15 residues. Germline values: CDR1 LNHDA, CDR2 SQIVND (reference sequence). V trimming: 7 bases; J trimming: 3 bases; junction bases outside the gene matches: 7. The CDR3 coding sequence is TGTGCCAGTAAATCCACTAGCGGGGGAAAAGAGACCCAGTACTTC. Its translation: CASKSTSGGKETQYF.

The chain joins TRBV19 to TRBJ1-5; D perhaps matches TRBD1 (5 bases). V lost 6 bases, J lost 0 bases, and 12 bases lay in between. CDR1 and CDR2 (germline): LNHDA, SQIVND (reference sequence). CDR3 length equals 15 residues. The CDR3 region is CASRGQVYSNQPQHF. The DNA of the CDR3 is TGTGCCAGTAGAGGACAAGTTTATAGCAATCAGCCCCAGCATTTT.

The rearrangement joins TRBV19 to TRBJ1-2; unclear D gene. V shed 3 bases and J shed 2 bases, with 13 bases lying between them. CDR1 and CDR2 from the germline V gene are LNHDA and SQIVND (reference sequence). The CDR3 is made up of 15 amino acids. CDR3 coding DNA: TGTGCCAGTAGTATCGGCAGAGGTGGGAACTATGGCTACACCTTC. Its translation is CASSIGRGGNYGYTF.

The rearrangement links TRBV18 to TRBJ2-1; 7 bases align to TRBD2. Looked up from germline, CDR1 is KGHSH and CDR2 is LQKENI. V shed 2 bases and J 2 bases; nucleotides not matched to a gene: 6. This CDR3 contains 16 residues. The CDR3 sequence is CASSPELAGAYNEQFF. Written as DNA, the CDR3 is TGTGCCAGCTCACCAGAGCTCGCGGGAGCCTACAATGAGCAGTTCTTC.

This sequence joins TRBV6-2 or TRBV6-3 and TRBJ1-3, with no clear D. CDR1 MNHEY and CDR2 SVGEGT come from the germline V gene. V was clipped by 6 bases and J by 3 bases, with 6 bases between them. This CDR3 contains 12 residues. The DNA for the CDR3 is TGTGCCAGCAGCATACTTGGAAACACCATATATTTT. This sequence encodes CASSILGNTIYF.

This clone showed up just a few times. The V call is TRBV7-9, the J call TRBJ2-1; D possibly corresponds to TRBD1 (6 bases). CDR1 SEHNR and CDR2 FQNEAQ come from the germline V gene (reference sequence). CDR3 length: 15 residues. Between the trimmed V and J ends, which lost 7 bases and 8 bases, there was a span of 21 bases. Here the CDR3 reads CASTYRAGELDEQFF. For the CDR3, the DNA is TGTGCCAGCACCTATCGGGCAGGGGAATTGGATGAGCAGTTCTTC.

The chain carries TRBV4-3 and TRBJ2-7; D unresolved. Germline V CDR1 and CDR2: LGHNA, YSLEER. The CDR3 loop spans 13 amino acids. V gave up 0 bases and J gave up 7 bases, with 10 bases separating them. DNA of the CDR3: TGCGCCAGCAGCCAAGATCTGGGCAGGGAGCAGTACTTC. Encoded protein: CASSQDLGREQYF.

With respect to this clone: The identical CDR3 is also encoded by other nucleotide sequences in the sample. The chain couples TRBV19 to TRBJ2-7; perhaps TRBD1 as D (6 bases). Trimming took off 3 bases at V and 4 bases at J, with 7 bases between the two ends. This CDR3 has 12 amino acids. Germline assignment: CDR1 LNHDA and CDR2 SQIVND (reference sequence). The CDR3 loop reads CASSIRGYEQYF. CDR3 in DNA: TGTGCCAGTAGTATCAGGGGTTACGAGCAGTACTTC.

The chain's CDR3 is CATSDTTGSQYF. CDR3 coding DNA: TGTGCCACCAGTGATACCACGGGGAGCCAGTACTTC. The J gene is TRBJ2-5, the V gene TRBV24-1; TRBD2 is a possible D gene (5 bases). The CDR3 totals 12 residues. With 3 bases removed from V and 10 bases from J, the gap between germline ends came to 11 bases. Germline V gene lookup returns CDR1 KGHDR and CDR2 SFDVKD.

This chain links TRBV21-1 with TRBJ1-1. TRBV21-1 is listed as a pseudogene. The CDR3 runs to 18 residues. CDR3 residues: CASSKEKRDIRGATEAFF. The CDR3 nucleotides read TGTGCCAGCAGCAAAGAGAAGCGGGACATCAGAGGGGCCACTGAAGCTTTCTTT.

The chain couples TRBV10-3 to TRBJ1-1, with a tentative D call TRBD1 (6 bases). V lost 5 bases, J lost 0 bases, and 10 bases lay in between. The CDR3 runs 14 residues. Per germline, CDR1 ENHRY and CDR2 SYGVKD. This chain's CDR3 is CAISPGHMNTEAFF. CDR3 sequence (DNA): TGTGCCATCAGTCCGGGACACATGAACACTGAAGCTTTCTTT.

The chain is built from TRBV5-1 and TRBJ1-2; TRBD1 agrees at 7 bases. Germline assignment: CDR1 SGHRS and CDR2 YFSETQ. The V gene end was trimmed by 1 base and the J gene end by 5 bases; junction bases not matched to a gene: 14. The CDR3 covers 17 residues. CDR3 sequence reads: CASSLSDRRAAFYGYTF. The CDR3 DNA sequence: TGCGCCAGCAGCTTGTCGGACAGGCGGGCGGCATTTTATGGCTACACCTTC.

Worth noting for this clone: The same CDR3 also results from other DNA sequences found in this sample. This sequence joins TRBV5-1 and TRBJ2-7, with TRBD1 matching 7 bases. The CDR3 extends over 12 amino acids. Germline V gene lookup returns CDR1 SGHRS and CDR2 YFSETQ. The trim removed 8 bases at V and 2 bases at J, leaving 4 bases unmatched. In DNA form, the CDR3 reads TGCGCCAGTTCGACAGGGACCTACGAGCAGTACTTC. It codes for CASSTGTYEQYF.

This clone was observed a few times. This chain connects TRBV5-1 to TRBJ1-2; D uncertain. CDR1 and CDR2 (germline): SGHRS, YFSETQ. Trimming pared 5 bases from V and 8 bases from J, leaving 16 bases between. The CDR3 consists of 13 residues. The CDR3 DNA is TGCGCCAGCAGTTCTACATTGGCGAGGGGCTACACCTTC. Protein: CASSSTLARGYTF. Drawing the rest from reference TRBV5-1 and TRBJ1-2, the complete variable domain is KAGVTQTPRYLIKTRGQQVTLSCSPISGHRSVSWYQQTPGQGLQFLFEYFSETQRNKGNFPGRFSGRQFSNSRSEMNVSTLELGDSALYLCASSSTLARGYTFGSGTRLTVV.

J is TRBJ2-7 and V is TRBV6-1; maybe TRBD1 (5 bases). Looked up from germline, CDR1 is MNHNS and CDR2 is SASEGT. The CDR3 is 15 amino acids. V lost 3 bases, J lost 5 bases, and 17 bases lay in between. This CDR3 is CASSERRGQKDEQYF. In nucleotides, the CDR3 is TGTGCCAGCAGTGAGAGAAGGGGTCAGAAAGACGAGCAGTACTTC.

The chain couples TRBV3-1 (or the pseudogene TRBV3-2) to TRBJ1-2; D call uncertain. V lost 1 base to trimming and J lost 8 bases, with 11 bases between them. The CDR3 spans 13 residues. CDR1 LGHDT and CDR2 YNNKEL come from the germline V gene (reference sequence). CDR3 in amino acids: CASSQVVRRGYTF. CDR3 coding DNA: TGTGCCAGCAGCCAAGTGGTCCGCCGGGGCTACACCTTC.

The V gene is TRBV4-1, the J gene TRBJ2-3; the match to TRBD2 covers 7 bases. With 0 bases clipped from V and 7 bases from J, the junction kept 10 bases outside the gene matches. The germline gives CDR1 MGHRA, CDR2 YSYEKL. There are 16 residues in the CDR3. CDR3 amino acids: CASSQDVAGVRNTQYF. CDR3 sequence (DNA): TGCGCCAGCAGCCAAGATGTGGCGGGAGTAAGAAATACGCAGTATTTT.

This chain connects TRBV19 to TRBJ2-1, with a tentative D call TRBD2 (6 bases). The CDR3 is 12 residues long. The germline V gene has CDR1 LNHDA and CDR2 SQIVND (reference sequence). The V end lost 1 base, the J end lost 9 bases, and 7 bases lay between the germline ends. The CDR3 DNA is TGTGCCAGTAGTATAGGGGGGGTTGAGCAGTTCTTC. It specifies CASSIGGVEQFF. The whole variable domain, filled in from reference TRBV19 and TRBJ2-1, reads DGGITQSPKYLFRKEGQNVTLSCEQNLNHDAMYWYRQDPGQGLRLIYYSQIVNDFQKGDIAEGYSVSREKKESFPLTVTSAQKNPTAFYLCASSIGGVEQFFGPGTRLTVL.

The chain links TRBV19 to TRBJ1-4, with 9 bases identical to TRBD1. CDR1 is LNHDA, CDR2 SQIVND, per germline (reference sequence). The CDR3 has 15 residues. The trim removed 4 bases at V and 8 bases at J, leaving 8 bases unmatched. The CDR3: CASSNSGQGSEKLFF. CDR3 nucleotide sequence: TGTGCCAGTAGTAATTCGGGACAGGGTTCGGAAAAACTGTTTTTT.

The V gene is TRBV7-3, the J gene TRBJ1-5; tentatively, D is TRBD1 (6 bases). The CDR3 is 13 residues long. V was trimmed by 5 bases and J by 6 bases, leaving 11 bases between them. Germline V gives CDR1 SGHTA, CDR2 FQGTGA. CDR3 amino acids: CASSLQGTQPQHF. Written as DNA, the CDR3 is TGTGCCAGCAGCCTACAGGGAACTCAGCCCCAGCATTTT.

V and J are TRBV18 and TRBJ2-3; D might be TRBD2 (6 bases). V was cut by 3 bases and J by 1 base, with 11 bases left in between. Germline CDR1 and CDR2: KGHSH and LQKENI. The CDR3 is made up of 15 amino acids. In nucleotides, the CDR3 is TGTGCCAGCTCACCCCGGGAGTTTGGCACAGATACGCAGTATTTT. Encoded protein: CASSPREFGTDTQYF.

This sequence joins TRBV6-5 and TRBJ2-1, with 7 bases lining up with TRBD1. With V trimmed by 0 bases and J by 9 bases, 8 bases remained unmatched. This CDR3 has 15 residues. Germline V lookup: CDR1 MNHEY, CDR2 SVGAGI. Here the CDR3 reads CASSYSSRGRGEQFF. The CDR3 coding sequence is TGTGCCAGCAGTTACTCGAGTAGGGGGCGCGGTGAGCAGTTCTTC.

The gene calls are TRBV5-5 and TRBJ1-1, with D possibly being TRBD1 (5 bases). This CDR3 spans 15 amino acids. V lost 2 bases, J lost 2 bases, and 13 bases lay in between. Germline values: CDR1 SGHKS, CDR2 YYEKEE (reference sequence). The CDR3 sequence: CASSLGEGFNTEAFF. CDR3 DNA sequence: TGTGCCAGCAGCTTAGGGGAGGGGTTCAACACTGAAGCTTTCTTT.

The gene calls are TRBV28 and TRBJ2-7; possibly TRBD1 for D (5 bases). Trimming cost V 3 bases and J 0 bases, with 9 bases left between them. CDR1 is MDHEN, CDR2 SYDVKM, per germline. The CDR3 consists of 14 residues. The DNA for the CDR3 is TGTGCCAGCAGTTTGCAGGGCCCCTCCTACGAGCAGTACTTC. This translates into CASSLQGPSYEQYF.

For the CDR3, the DNA is TGTGCCAGCAGCCTTAGGGGGCGACAAGAGACCCAGTACTTC. This encodes CASSLRGRQETQYF. V and J are TRBV7-2 and TRBJ2-5, with TRBD1 matching over 7 bases. The CDR3 is 14 amino acids. The germline CDR1 and CDR2 sequences are SGHTA and FQGNSA. J gave up 2 bases and V 5 bases, and 5 bases lay outside the gene matches.

V is TRBV6-2 or TRBV6-3 and J is TRBJ2-7; 10 bases align to TRBD2. The CDR3 covers 15 residues. Germline CDR1 reads MNHEY; CDR2 reads SVGEGT. The junction had 4 bases not matched to a gene; V was cut back by 2 bases and J by 3 bases. CDR3 nucleotides: TGTGCCAGCAGTTACGGACTAGCGGCCTTCTACGAGCAGTACTTC. It codes for CASSYGLAAFYEQYF.